Listed here are 24 T cell receptor beta chains from one sample, sequenced in a study of blood T cell repertoires in COVID-19. Measured with immunoSEQ multiplex PCR; TCRdb has only the in-frame clones, and not every one. The sample shows approximately 100,000 clones, roughly nine tenths of them seen only once. Sequencing input: peripheral blood. All receptors come from a man aged 55 to 70 with acute or convalescent COVID-19.

The V and J genes are TRBV5-4 and TRBJ2-1, with TRBD2 matching over 10 bases. The CDR3 runs 15 residues. The germline V gene encodes CDR1 SGHNT and CDR2 YYREEE (reference sequence). V was pared by 2 bases and J by 5 bases, with 4 bases of the junction left unmatched. The CDR3: CASSFTSGINNEQFF. The CDR3 nucleotides read TGTGCCAGCAGCTTCACTAGCGGGATAAACAATGAGCAGTTCTTC.

The CDR3 DNA sequence: TGTGCCAGCAGCTTGGGCGCGGGGCGAACCGGGGAGCTGTTTTTT. It is translated as CASSLGAGRTGELFF. The chain is built from TRBV5-4 and TRBJ2-2; D possibly corresponds to TRBD2 (6 bases). Trimming took 0 bases from V and 5 from J, leaving 11 bases between them. The germline V gene has CDR1 SGHNT and CDR2 YYREEE (reference sequence). CDR3 length equals 15 residues.

V is TRBV5-1 and J is TRBJ2-7; 13 bases fit TRBD2. The trim removed 3 bases at V and 8 bases at J, leaving 5 bases unmatched. CDR1 and CDR2 (germline): SGHRS, YFSETQ. The CDR3 length is 14 residues. CDR3 in amino acids: CASSSGLAGDKQYF. The CDR3 region has the DNA TGCGCCAGCAGCTCTGGACTAGCGGGAGATAAGCAGTACTTC.

This chain connects TRBV12-3 or TRBV12-4 to TRBJ2-3; D is undetermined. The CDR3 covers 11 residues. Deletions cut 7 bases from V and 3 bases from J, with 5 bases between. As DNA, the CDR3 is TGTGCCAGCACTAAGACAGATACGCAGTATTTT. Translating it yields CASTKTDTQYF.

This rearrangement joins TRBV6-4 to TRBJ1-2; 12 bases match TRBD1. CDR1 and CDR2 from the germline V gene are MRHNA and SNTAGT. V lost 6 bases, J lost 8 bases, and 7 bases stayed unmatched. This CDR3 is built from 14 residues. Here the CDR3 DNA reads TGTGCCAGCAGGAGGGGACAGGGGGCAGGAGGCTACACCTTC. Amino acids: CASRRGQGAGGYTF.

The V gene is TRBV7-8, the J gene TRBJ1-5, with D possibly TRBD1 on 5 matching bases. Germline CDR1 is SGHVS and CDR2 is FQNEAQ. V lost 5 bases to trimming and J lost 3 bases, with 14 bases between them. This CDR3 contains 15 residues. The CDR3 loop is CASSPLLGHNQPQHF. The DNA for the CDR3 is TGTGCCAGCAGCCCTTTGTTGGGGCACAATCAGCCCCAGCATTTT.

This sequence joins TRBV14 and TRBJ2-1; possibly TRBD2 for D (6 bases). The CDR3 runs to 19 residues. Between the trimmed V and J ends, which lost 7 bases and 0 bases, there was a span of 25 bases. Germline assignment: CDR1 SGHDN and CDR2 FVKESK. The CDR3: CASTPGRLAGYSSYNEQFF. For the CDR3, the DNA is TGTGCCAGCACCCCGGGTCGGTTGGCGGGATATAGCTCCTACAATGAGCAGTTCTTC.

The gene calls are TRBV6-2 or TRBV6-3 and TRBJ1-5; the D gene is possibly TRBD1 (6 bases). The length of the CDR3 is 20 residues. Germline V gene sequence: CDR1 MNHEY, CDR2 SVGEGT. The V end was cut by 2 bases, the J end by 0 bases, with 23 bases between. CDR3 nucleotide sequence: TGTGCCAGCAGTTACACTTATGGCGGGGGCGGACTTAATAGCAATCAGCCCCAGCATTTT. This encodes CASSYTYGGGGLNSNQPQHF.

The chain combines TRBV7-3 with TRBJ2-2; TRBD1 agrees at 8 bases. Germline V lookup: CDR1 SGHTA, CDR2 FQGTGA. The CDR3 is made up of 15 amino acids. The trim removed 2 bases at V and 9 bases at J, leaving 8 bases unmatched. This CDR3 reads CASSLDGDRKWELFF. CDR3 DNA: TGTGCCAGCAGCTTAGATGGGGACAGGAAATGGGAGCTGTTTTTT.

This clone was observed a few times. The chain couples TRBV11-2 to TRBJ2-3, with TRBD2 matching 11 bases. The CDR3 is 16 residues long. V gave up 4 bases and J gave up 3 bases; unmatched junction bases: 6. CDR1 is SGHAT, CDR2 FQNNGV, per germline. The CDR3 DNA sequence: TGTGCCAGCAGCTCGCCAACTAGCGGGAGTACAGATACGCAGTATTTT. Translated: CASSSPTSGSTDTQYF.

The V gene is TRBV5-1, the J gene TRBJ1-2, with TRBD1 matching over 7 bases. Per the germline V gene, CDR1 is SGHRS and CDR2 is YFSETQ. With 3 bases clipped from V and 3 bases from J, the junction kept 5 bases outside the gene matches. The CDR3 sequence is 14 residues long. The CDR3 DNA reads as TGCGCCAGCAGCTACCGAGACAGGGACTATGGCTACACCTTC. It encodes CASSYRDRDYGYTF.

The chain has TRBV12-5 and TRBJ1-5; possible D gene TRBD1, 6 bases. The CDR3 is made up of 13 amino acids. Trimming stripped 5 bases from V and 4 bases from J, with 9 bases between. Germline-derived CDR1 and CDR2 are LGHNT and FRNRAP. CDR3 in amino acids: CASGEGVNQPQHF. The CDR3 nucleotides are TGTGCTAGTGGTGAGGGGGTTAATCAGCCCCAGCATTTT.

This sequence joins TRBV28 and TRBJ2-1; TRBD2 is a possible D gene (6 bases). The CDR3 contains 15 residues. The V and J ends lost 7 bases and 1 base respectively, with 14 bases between them. Germline V lookup: CDR1 MDHEN, CDR2 SYDVKM. The CDR3 loop is CASISRLVSYNEQFF. DNA for the CDR3: TGTGCCAGCATTTCCAGACTAGTGTCCTACAATGAGCAGTTCTTC. Full variable domain (outside the CDR3, taken from reference TRBV28 and TRBJ2-1): DVKVTQSSRYLVKRTGEKVFLECVQDMDHENMFWYRQDPGLGLRLIYFSYDVKMKEKGDIPEGYSVSREKKERFSLILESASTNQTSMYLCASISRLVSYNEQFFGPGTRLTVL.

V gene TRBV7-9 combines with J gene TRBJ2-1, with 9 bases that match TRBD2. CDR3 size: 16 residues. V dropped 5 bases and J dropped 7; count of bases not matched to a gene: 12. CDR1 SEHNR and CDR2 FQNEAQ come from the germline V gene (reference sequence). CDR3 residues: CASSETLAGEVNEQFF. CDR3 nucleotide sequence: TGTGCCAGCAGCGAAACCTTAGCGGGAGAGGTTAATGAGCAGTTCTTC.

The rearrangement joins TRBV19 to TRBJ1-2, with D perhaps TRBD1 (5 bases). The CDR3 is made up of 17 amino acids. Germline CDR1 LNHDA, CDR2 SQIVND (reference sequence). The ends were cut back, 2 bases at V and 7 bases at J, with 23 bases in the middle. CDR3 sequence reads: CASSISGLRQGLGGYTF. DNA of the CDR3: TGTGCCAGTAGTATATCGGGCCTACGTCAGGGCCTCGGTGGCTACACCTTC.

The chain couples TRBV6-5 to TRBJ1-5, with unresolved D. Germline V gene sequence: CDR1 MNHEY, CDR2 SVGAGI. This CDR3 comprises 13 residues. V was shortened by 5 bases and J by 7 bases, with 12 bases between the two germline ends. CDR3 region: CASSTDSRQPQHF. The CDR3 DNA sequence: TGTGCCAGCAGTACCGACTCGAGGCAGCCCCAGCATTTT.

V usage is TRBV25-1 and J usage is TRBJ1-4; 7 bases are shared with TRBD1. After removal of 5 bases from V and 4 bases from J, the junction contained 4 bases not matched to a gene. This CDR3 contains 14 residues. Germline V CDR1 and CDR2: MGHDK, SYGVNS. As DNA, the CDR3 is TGTGCCAGCAGTAAGGGACAGAATAATGAAAAACTGTTTTTT. Protein: CASSKGQNNEKLFF. Filled out from reference TRBV25-1 and TRBJ1-4, the complete variable domain reads EADIYQTPRYLVIGTGKKITLECSQTMGHDKMYWYQQDPGMELHLIHYSYGVNSTEKGDLSSESTVSRIRTEHFPLTLESARPSHTSQYLCASSKGQNNEKLFFGSGTQLSVL.

The chain is built from TRBV29-1 and TRBJ2-2; a weak D match, TRBD2 (5 bases). Trimming took off 6 bases at V and 7 bases at J, with 9 bases between the two ends. Germline CDR1 is SQVTM and CDR2 is ANQGSEA. CDR3 size: 11 residues. CDR3 DNA sequence: TGCAGCGTAGGACTGAGCGGGGAGCTGTTTTTT. Translating gives CSVGLSGELFF.

This chain connects TRBV28 to TRBJ2-5, with TRBD2 identical over 13 bases. This CDR3 is 17 amino acids long. CDR1 is MDHEN, CDR2 SYDVKM, per germline. J was trimmed by 5 bases and V by 10 bases; bases with no gene match: 16. The CDR3 DNA sequence: TGTGCCATCAAACCCCCGGGGACTAGCGGGATTGTGGAGACCCAGTACTTC. This sequence encodes CAIKPPGTSGIVETQYF.

V usage is TRBV19 and J usage is TRBJ1-2; maybe TRBD1 (5 bases). Trimming took 4 bases from V and 4 from J, leaving 22 bases between them. The germline gives CDR1 LNHDA, CDR2 SQIVND (reference sequence). The CDR3 sequence is 17 residues long. CDR3 nucleotide sequence: TGTGCCAGTAGTACCGGGGGAGGGGTGGGATTTTCCTATGGCTACACCTTC. Protein product: CASSTGGGVGFSYGYTF.

The chain carries TRBV4-1 and TRBJ1-2, with 7 bases matching TRBD1. Germline V gene data show CDR1 as MGHRA and CDR2 as YSYEKL. After removal of 3 bases from V and 4 bases from J, the junction contained 8 bases not matched to a gene. The length of the CDR3 is 15 residues. The CDR3 reads CASSQTGQNLYGYTF. CDR3 nucleotides: TGCGCCAGCAGCCAGACGGGACAGAACCTCTATGGCTACACCTTC.

The chain uses TRBV10-3 and TRBJ2-7, with D hard to call. The CDR3 runs to 13 residues. Trimming cost V 2 bases and J 3 bases, with 8 bases left between them. CDR1 and CDR2 (germline): ENHRY, SYGVKD. CDR3 nucleotides: TGTGCCATCAGTGAGGACAAAGACTACGAGCAGTACGTC. Amino acids: CAISEDKDYEQYV.

The V gene is TRBV5-1, the J gene TRBJ1-1; TRBD1 matches 7 bases. V shed 0 bases and J 1 base; nucleotides not matched to a gene: 6. Germline V CDR1 and CDR2: SGHRS, YFSETQ. This CDR3 comprises 16 residues. The CDR3 DNA sequence: TGCGCCAGCAGCTTGGCAGGGGGGACAGCGAACACTGAAGCTTTCTTT. Amino acids: CASSLAGGTANTEAFF.

The chain couples TRBV12-3 or TRBV12-4 to TRBJ1-1, with a tentative D call TRBD1 (5 bases). This CDR3 contains 13 residues. The V end was cut by 5 bases, the J end by 5 bases, with 12 bases between. CDR3 bases: TGTGCCAGCAGTAGATGGGGGGTTACTGAAGCTTTCTTT. Its translation: CASSRWGVTEAFF.